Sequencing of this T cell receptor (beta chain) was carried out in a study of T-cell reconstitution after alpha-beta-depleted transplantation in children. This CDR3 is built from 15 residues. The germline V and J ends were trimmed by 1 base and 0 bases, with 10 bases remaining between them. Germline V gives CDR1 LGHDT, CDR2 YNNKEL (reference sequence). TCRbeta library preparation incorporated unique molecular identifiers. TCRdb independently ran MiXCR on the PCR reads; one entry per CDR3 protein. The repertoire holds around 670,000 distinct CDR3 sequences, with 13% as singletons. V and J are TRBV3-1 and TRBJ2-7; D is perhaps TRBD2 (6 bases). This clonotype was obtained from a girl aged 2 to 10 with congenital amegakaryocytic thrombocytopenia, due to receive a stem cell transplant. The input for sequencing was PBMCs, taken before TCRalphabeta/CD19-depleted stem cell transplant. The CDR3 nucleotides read TGTGCCAGCAGCCAAGTGGCTAGCGCCTCCTACGAGCAGTACTTC. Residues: CASSQVASASYEQYF.